This TCR beta chain is drawn from a study of blood T cell repertoires in COVID-19 (dated by TCRdb to about 2020). Background on the whole study: The collaborator samples originated in the United States, Italy and Spain and spanned the acute and convalescent phases of COVID-19. The repertoires were released in a freely available public database intended as a resource for research on the immune response to SARS-CoV-2. The sample metadata nearly always contained a de-identified subject ID, COVID-19 status, age in years and sex. The samples were drawn from two sources: the first 160 participants of the ongoing ImmuneRACE study, and 950 to 1,500 subjects contributed by 6 global collaborators. Where HLA class I and class II types were available, the types were taken from metadata supplied by the sample provider, not from assay-based typing. The prospective study material was composed of cDNA or gDNA derived from T cells, B-cell-depleted T cells, or PBMCs. Deeply sampled blood TCRbeta repertoires from subjects exposed to, actively infected with, or recovered from COVID-19 were included in the dataset. Here is what the overall study found, with its caveats: The quantity of clinical and demographic metadata differed by source and by participant and was supplied without curation.

This clone was observed a single time. Its binding antigen is unknown. Within one base of it there is no much larger clone, and no base qualities were kept. The collaborating institutions used their own protocols to collect whole blood in K2EDTA tubes. For TCRbeta analysis, collaborators shipped samples in one of three forms: frozen whole blood, isolated PBMCs, or DNA extracted from either of those sample types. The immunoSEQ Assay, a bias-controlled multiplex PCR, was used to amplify TCRbeta CDR3 regions from genomic DNA. The original pipeline was this. The number of nucleated cells in each sample was estimated by amplification of reference gene primers within the assay. To quantify the absolute abundance of each unique TCRbeta CDR3 rearrangement, sequence reads were collapsed and filtered. For each sample, productive Simpson clonality was calculated as the square root of Simpson's diversity index over productive rearrangements. The table comes from immuneACCESS by way of TCRdb, which keeps in-frame sequences with V and J called. Part of the clones is missing from these tables; in studies checked, under half for an unresolved V gene and the rest for unknown reasons. V, J and clone size were drawn from that table, and D and trimming were deduced from the DNA. Within this sample are approximately 300,000 clones, with 87% of them counted one time only. About 2% of the sample rests with the top ten.

Sequenced material: peripheral blood. This receptor was identified in a man aged 18-30 years with active or convalescent COVID-19.

The nucleotide sequence reads TGTGCCAGCAGTGGATCTAGCGGGGGGACTTACACCGGGGAGCTGTTTTTT. This translates into CASSGSSGGTYTGELFF. The chain was built from TRBV9 and TRBJ2-2, with 11 junctional bases fitting TRBD2. From the germline V gene, CDR1 is SGDLS and CDR2 is YYNGEE. Trimming leaves V shorter by 5 bases and J shorter by 3 bases, with the junction holding 9 bases beyond the gene matches. The CDR3, cysteine through phenylalanine, is 17 amino acids long. Only CDR3 DNA remains: 51 bases, in frame from the first base.